The rows below give T cell receptor beta chains drawn from one sample of a study of blood T cells in healthy people across ages. TCRdb reprocessed the 5' RACE reads via MiXCR and lists one record per CDR3 protein. The table has roughly 640,000 distinct CDR3 sequences, about 30% seen once. The sequencing sample was made of blood. These receptors were obtained from a woman aged 80 or over in good health. CDR3s include the opening cysteine and the closing phenylalanine or tryptophan. A D gene is named only where the DNA matches it firmly. Only part of the rows carry a size: once, few, many, or a class if the clone is expanded.

V: TRBV29-1
size: many
J: TRBJ1-2
D: NA
CDR3: CSVGDRSYGYTF
DNA: TGCAGCGTTGGAGACAGGAGCTATGGCTACACCTTC

V: TRBV30
size: NA
J: TRBJ2-2
D: TRBD1
CDR3: CAWNGQGEFSNTGELFF
DNA: TGTGCCTGGAACGGACAGGGCGAATTCTCGAACACCGGGGAGCTGTTTTTT

V: TRBV30
size: few
J: TRBJ2-3
D: NA
CDR3: CAWSSLSTDTQYF
DNA: TGTGCCTGGAGCAGTTTAAGCACAGATACGCAGTATTTT

V: TRBV2
size: NA
J: TRBJ1-5
D: NA
CDR3: CASSKVGGIQPQHF
DNA: TGTGCCAGCAGTAAAGTCGGAGGGATTCAGCCCCAGCATTTT

V: TRBV4-2
size: many
J: TRBJ1-2
D: NA
CDR3: CASSQVAQGSYTF
DNA: TGTGCCAGCAGCCAAGTAGCACAGGGCTCCTACACCTTC

V: TRBV7-2
size: NA
J: TRBJ2-7
D: TRBD1
CDR3: CASSLQGAAYGQYF
DNA: TGTGCCAGCAGCCTACAGGGGGCCGCCTACGGGCAGTACTTC

V: TRBV9
size: NA
J: TRBJ1-2
D: NA
CDR3: CASSVGGRVNYGYTF
DNA: TGTGCCAGCAGCGTCGGAGGCAGGGTTAACTATGGCTACACCTTC

V: TRBV20-1
size: many
J: TRBJ1-4
D: NA
CDR3: CSARDGRVHEKLFF
DNA: TGCAGTGCTAGAGATGGCCGCGTACATGAAAAACTGTTTTTT

V: TRBV20-1
size: NA
J: TRBJ2-6
D: TRBD1
CDR3: CSARGGTGSSGANVLTF
DNA: TGCAGTGCTCGTGGGGGGACAGGCTCCTCTGGGGCCAACGTCCTGACTTTC

V: TRBV2
size: few
J: TRBJ1-5
D: NA
CDR3: CASSDHRYSNQPQHF
DNA: TGTGCCAGTAGTGACCACAGGTATAGCAATCAGCCCCAGCATTTT

V: TRBV14
size: NA
J: TRBJ1-6
D: NA
CDR3: CASSQSTDRLYNSPLHF
DNA: TGTGCCAGCAGCCAATCGACCGACCGCCTCTATAATTCACCCCTCCACTTT

V: TRBV7-3
size: many
J: TRBJ1-5
D: TRBD1
CDR3: CASSPPPGQGYDQPQHF
DNA: TGTGCCAGCAGCCCCCCCCCGGGACAGGGATACGATCAGCCCCAGCATTTT

V: TRBV6-6
size: NA
J: TRBJ1-5
D: TRBD1
CDR3: CASSYSPGQGNQPQHF
DNA: TGTGCCAGCAGTTATTCCCCAGGACAGGGTAATCAGCCCCAGCATTTT

V: TRBV3-1
size: many
J: TRBJ2-5
D: TRBD2
CDR3: CASSHWTSGAETQYF
DNA: TGTGCCAGCAGCCACTGGACTAGCGGGGCAGAGACCCAGTACTTC

V: TRBV5-1
size: many
J: TRBJ1-2
D: NA
CDR3: CASSSSTAGGYGYTF
DNA: TGCGCCAGCAGCTCCTCGACGGCCGGCGGCTATGGCTACACCTTC

V: TRBV7-2
size: many
J: TRBJ2-1
D: NA
CDR3: CASSLSPGVLGNEQFF
DNA: TGTGCCAGCAGCTTAAGTCCAGGGGTCTTGGGCAATGAGCAGTTCTTC

V: TRBV6-5
size: NA
J: TRBJ2-5
D: TRBD2
CDR3: CASSYLGLADKETQYF
DNA: TGTGCCAGCAGTTACCTGGGACTAGCGGACAAAGAGACCCAGTACTTC

V: TRBV12-3/TRBV12-4
size: NA
J: TRBJ2-3
D: TRBD2
CDR3: CASSFGGAHIDTQYF
DNA: TGTGCCAGCAGTTTCGGGGGGGCCCACATAGATACGCAGTATTTT

V: TRBV7-8
size: NA
J: TRBJ2-3
D: NA
CDR3: CASSPLEGASGTDTQYF
DNA: TGTGCCAGCAGCCCGCTGGAGGGGGCCTCGGGCACAGATACGCAGTATTTT

V: TRBV24-1
size: NA
J: TRBJ1-5
D: NA
CDR3: CATSDKPPRGANQPQHF
DNA: TGTGCCACCAGTGACAAACCACCGCGGGGCGCCAATCAGCCCCAGCATTTT

V: TRBV6-6
size: few
J: TRBJ2-1
D: TRBD1
CDR3: CASRTGTGGNEQFF
DNA: TGTGCCAGCAGAACCGGGACAGGGGGCAATGAGCAGTTCTTC

V: TRBV5-1
size: many
J: TRBJ1-2
D: TRBD1
CDR3: CASSSGQDPANYGYTF
DNA: TGCGCCAGCAGCTCGGGACAGGATCCTGCTAACTATGGCTACACCTTC

V: TRBV6-1
size: NA
J: TRBJ1-5
D: NA
CDR3: CASSDLRTEFRNQPQHF
DNA: TGTGCCAGCAGTGATTTACGGACAGAGTTTCGAAATCAGCCCCAGCATTTT

V: TRBV7-9
size: many
J: TRBJ2-5
D: NA
CDR3: CASSLEHWAAQETQYF
DNA: TGTGCCAGCAGCTTAGAACATTGGGCAGCGCAAGAGACCCAGTACTTC

V: TRBV29-1
size: few
J: TRBJ2-5
D: TRBD2
CDR3: CSVAWTSGGVGTQYF
DNA: TGCAGCGTTGCCTGGACTAGCGGGGGTGTCGGGACCCAGTACTTC

V: TRBV20-1
size: NA
J: TRBJ2-5
D: TRBD1
CDR3: CSARTGKQETQYF
DNA: TGCAGTGCTCGGACAGGGAAGCAAGAGACCCAGTACTTC

V: TRBV7-2
size: NA
J: TRBJ2-7
D: NA
CDR3: CASSLQLRGEQYF
DNA: TGTGCCAGCAGCTTGCAACTACGCGGCGAGCAGTACTTC

V: TRBV11-1
size: many
J: TRBJ1-2
D: TRBD1
CDR3: CASSRDRGLYGYTF
DNA: TGTGCCAGCAGCCGGGACAGGGGTCTCTATGGCTACACCTTC

V: TRBV3-1
size: many
J: TRBJ2-7
D: TRBD2
CDR3: CASTLAGAYEQYF
DNA: TGTGCCAGCACCCTAGCGGGGGCCTACGAGCAGTACTTC

V: TRBV6-1
size: NA
J: TRBJ2-7
D: NA
CDR3: CASSEGVGGDEQYF
DNA: TGTGCCAGCAGTGAAGGTGTCGGGGGCGACGAGCAGTACTTC

V: TRBV5-6
size: many
J: TRBJ1-2
D: NA
CDR3: CASSSRNSGYTF
DNA: TGTGCCAGCAGCTCGCGGAATTCTGGCTACACCTTC

V: TRBV27
size: many
J: TRBJ2-1
D: TRBD2
CDR3: CASSLFRTSGYNEQFF
DNA: TGTGCCAGCAGTTTATTCCGGACTAGCGGTTACAATGAGCAGTTCTTC

V: TRBV4-1
size: few
J: TRBJ2-1
D: NA
CDR3: CASSPGLDNEQFF
DNA: TGCGCCAGCAGCCCTGGCCTGGACAATGAGCAGTTCTTC

V: TRBV7-9
size: NA
J: TRBJ2-1
D: TRBD2
CDR3: CASSLVIIFGGVSSYNEQFF
DNA: TGTGCCAGCAGCTTAGTAATAATCTTCGGGGGGGTGAGCTCCTACAATGAGCAGTTCTTC

V: TRBV12-3/TRBV12-4
size: NA
J: TRBJ1-5
D: NA
CDR3: CASSSDTPQHQPQHF
DNA: TGTGCCAGCAGTTCAGACACACCCCAGCATCAGCCCCAGCATTTT

V: TRBV20-1
size: NA
J: TRBJ1-1
D: NA
CDR3: CSASTGAGTEAFF
DNA: TGCAGTGCCTCTACGGGGGCAGGCACTGAAGCTTTCTTT

V: TRBV5-6
size: few
J: TRBJ1-1
D: NA
CDR3: CASGNRQRNTEAFF
DNA: TGTGCCAGCGGCAATCGACAACGGAACACTGAAGCTTTCTTT

V: TRBV20-1
size: NA
J: TRBJ2-7
D: NA
CDR3: CSARDGGYEQYF
DNA: TGCAGTGCTAGAGATGGCGGGTACGAGCAGTACTTC

V: TRBV30
size: NA
J: TRBJ1-2
D: NA
CDR3: CAWSVGRGTINYGYTF
DNA: TGTGCCTGGAGTGTAGGCAGGGGCACTATTAACTATGGCTACACCTTC

V: TRBV9
size: many
J: TRBJ2-1
D: NA
CDR3: CASSTDNEQFF
DNA: TGTGCCAGCAGCACCGACAATGAGCAGTTCTTC

V: TRBV12-3/TRBV12-4
size: once
J: TRBJ1-2
D: TRBD1
CDR3: CASSFEDRGGYGYTF
DNA: TGTGCCAGCAGTTTTGAGGACAGGGGAGGCTATGGCTACACCTTC

V: TRBV18
size: NA
J: TRBJ2-1
D: TRBD1
CDR3: CASSPTGGINEQFF
DNA: TGTGCCAGCTCACCCACAGGGGGGATCAATGAGCAGTTCTTC

V: TRBV5-1
size: NA
J: TRBJ2-7
D: NA
CDR3: CASRQQGYEQYF
DNA: TGCGCCAGCAGGCAACAGGGTTACGAGCAGTACTTC

V: TRBV20-1
size: many
J: TRBJ2-7
D: NA
CDR3: CSARVLTGYEQYF
DNA: TGCAGTGCTAGAGTTCTTACCGGCTACGAGCAGTACTTC

V: TRBV5-1
size: NA
J: TRBJ2-3
D: NA
CDR3: CASSLGRLAITDTQYF
DNA: TGCGCCAGCAGCCTGGGCCGATTGGCTATCACAGATACGCAGTATTTT

V: TRBV30
size: few
J: TRBJ1-2
D: NA
CDR3: CAWGDRGYGYTF
DNA: TGTGCCTGGGGGGATAGGGGCTATGGCTACACCTTC

V: TRBV4-1
size: NA
J: TRBJ1-3
D: NA
CDR3: CASSQDVRVNTIYF
DNA: TGCGCCAGCAGCCAAGATGTACGGGTTAACACCATATATTTT

V: TRBV13
size: many
J: TRBJ2-3
D: TRBD2
CDR3: CASSRSGRVLTDTQYF
DNA: TGTGCCAGCAGCAGATCCGGGAGGGTTCTCACAGATACGCAGTATTTT

V: TRBV6-6
size: NA
J: TRBJ2-7
D: NA
CDR3: CASSRVPRDGYEQYF
DNA: TGTGCCAGCAGCCGAGTCCCCCGGGACGGTTACGAGCAGTACTTC

V: TRBV3-1
size: few
J: TRBJ1-1
D: NA
CDR3: CASSQNNMNTEAFF
DNA: TGTGCCAGCAGCCAAAATAACATGAACACTGAAGCTTTCTTT

V: TRBV18
size: many
J: TRBJ2-3
D: NA
CDR3: CASSPPSGGLTDTQYF
DNA: TGTGCCAGCTCACCACCGTCCGGGGGGCTCACAGATACGCAGTATTTT

V: TRBV5-6
size: NA
J: TRBJ2-5
D: TRBD1
CDR3: CASSERGTELRETQYF
DNA: TGTGCCAGCAGCGAAAGAGGGACAGAATTACGAGAGACCCAGTACTTC

V: TRBV7-9
size: few
J: TRBJ2-3
D: TRBD2
CDR3: CASSDPGLLCDTQYF
DNA: TGTGCCAGCAGCGATCCGGGACTACTGTGCGATACGCAGTATTTT

V: TRBV7-2
size: NA
J: TRBJ1-1
D: NA
CDR3: CASSAGPTSTEAFF
DNA: TGTGCCAGCAGCGCAGGTCCTACGAGCACTGAAGCTTTCTTT

V: TRBV29-1
size: many
J: TRBJ1-4
D: NA
CDR3: CAGGTANEKLFF
DNA: TGCGCCGGGGGGACGGCAAATGAAAAACTGTTTTTT

V: TRBV7-2
size: few
J: TRBJ2-1
D: NA
CDR3: CASSNLLGDEQFF
DNA: TGTGCCAGCAGCAATCTCCTAGGCGATGAGCAGTTCTTC

V: TRBV7-8
size: few
J: TRBJ1-5
D: NA
CDR3: CASSWRAGGYQPQHF
DNA: TGTGCCAGCAGCTGGCGGGCGGGGGGCTACCAGCCCCAGCATTTT

V: TRBV7-9
size: many
J: TRBJ2-3
D: TRBD2
CDR3: CASSPLSGEITDTQYF
DNA: TGTGCCAGCAGCCCTCTTAGCGGGGAAATCACAGATACGCAGTATTTT

V: TRBV3-1
size: many
J: TRBJ1-2
D: TRBD1
CDR3: CASSQRQQGVGNYGYTF
DNA: TGTGCCAGCAGCCAAAGGCAACAGGGGGTGGGTAACTATGGCTACACCTTC

V: TRBV6-1
size: many
J: TRBJ2-3
D: TRBD1
CDR3: CASIRTGGTDTQYF
DNA: TGTGCCAGCATACGGACAGGGGGGACAGATACGCAGTATTTT